These 19 T cell receptor beta chains were sequenced from one sample in a study of blood T cells in healthy people across ages. Combining a sample-barcoded 5' primer with a J-beta primer mix, a second PCR ran for roughly 6 to 11 cycles. TCRdb ran MiXCR on the 5' RACE reads and lists one entry per CDR3 protein. Here the sample spans 980,000 or so distinct CDR3 sequences, approximately 49% being singletons. The specimen sequenced was blood. The receptors here all came from a man aged 30-40 years in good health.

This clonotype was seen a handful of times. This chain links TRBV11-1 with TRBJ2-3, with D maybe TRBD1 (6 bases). The CDR3 is 14 residues long. From germline, CDR1 is SGHAT and CDR2 FQDESV (reference sequence). The V end lost 5 bases, the J end lost 4 bases, and 13 bases lay between the germline ends. As DNA, the CDR3 is TGTGCCAGCAGCCCGAGGACAGTTTCAGATACGCAGTATTTT. This translates into CASSPRTVSDTQYF.

This clonotype was detected once. The J gene is TRBJ1-2, the V gene TRBV7-2; D gene ambiguous. Germline-derived CDR1 and CDR2 are SGHTA and FQGNSA. Trimming pared 2 bases from V and 3 bases from J, leaving 10 bases between. This CDR3 spans 14 amino acids. The CDR3 nucleotides read TGTGCCAGCAGCTTAAATCCAGAAGACTATGGCTACACCTTC. This sequence encodes CASSLNPEDYGYTF.

The chain is built from TRBV5-1 and TRBJ2-6; tentatively, D is TRBD1 or TRBD2 (5 bases each). Germline V gene lookup returns CDR1 SGHRS and CDR2 YFSETQ. Trimming took off 0 bases at V and 4 bases at J, with 8 bases between the two ends. This CDR3 has 15 residues. CDR3 amino acids: CASSLEWDGANVLTF. The DNA for the CDR3 is TGCGCCAGCAGCTTGGAGTGGGACGGGGCCAACGTCCTGACTTTC.

This clonotype was observed once. The genes are TRBV7-9 and TRBJ2-2; no definite D call. Trimming stripped 5 bases from V and 9 bases from J, with 13 bases between. Germline CDR1 reads SEHNR; CDR2 reads FQNEAQ (reference sequence). The CDR3 has 13 residues. The CDR3 sequence: CASSPPASRELFF. The DNA for the CDR3 is TGTGCCAGCAGCCCCCCTGCCTCTAGGGAGCTGTTTTTT.

This chain joins TRBV4-3 and TRBJ1-2, with 7 nucleotides matching TRBD1. Germline CDR1 is LGHNA and CDR2 is YSLEER. This CDR3 contains 14 residues. Unmatched junction bases numbered 2, after V lost 1 base and J lost 3 bases. DNA for the CDR3: TGCGCCAGCAGCCAAGTTGGGACAGACTATGGCTACACCTTC. Protein sequence: CASSQVGTDYGYTF.

This chain connects TRBV12-3 or TRBV12-4 to TRBJ2-7; D gene ambiguous. Trimming stripped 5 bases from V and 7 bases from J, with 15 bases between. The CDR3 contains 13 residues. The CDR3 region is CASSHGPVMEQYF. CDR3 nucleotide sequence: TGTGCCAGCAGTCATGGACCTGTAATGGAGCAGTACTTC.

V is TRBV5-1 and J is TRBJ2-7; D possibly corresponds to TRBD2 (5 bases). Germline lookup yields CDR1 SGHRS and CDR2 YFSETQ. The CDR3 extends over 14 amino acids. V was clipped by 2 bases and J by 1 base, with 10 bases between them. As DNA, the CDR3 is TGCGCCAGCAGCTTTGCGGACTTATCCTACGAGCAGTACTTC. It is translated as CASSFADLSYEQYF.

This clonotype turned up a few times. V gene TRBV12-3 or TRBV12-4 combines with J gene TRBJ2-7, with D perhaps matching TRBD1 (6 bases). V was trimmed by 3 bases and J by 6 bases, leaving 12 bases between them. The CDR3 extends over 13 amino acids. In DNA form, the CDR3 reads TGTGCCAGCAGTTTCACATCCAGGGGCGAGCAGTACTTC. It encodes CASSFTSRGEQYF.

This clonotype was observed at least ten times. The chain combines TRBV12-3 or TRBV12-4 with TRBJ1-1, with 9 nucleotides matching TRBD1. Losses at the gene ends were 5 bases for V and 10 bases for J; bases not matched to a gene: 14. The CDR3 has 15 residues. The CDR3 DNA is TGTGCCAGCAGTATGGGACAGGGTGGAGGTCGGGGAGCTTTCTTT. It yields the protein CASSMGQGGGRGAFF.

This clonotype was counted at least ten times. The chain recombines TRBV7-8 with TRBJ2-1; the match to TRBD2 covers 7 bases. The junction had 8 bases not matched to a gene; V was cut back by 3 bases and J by 3 bases. The CDR3 runs 16 residues. CDR1 and CDR2 from the germline V gene are SGHVS and FQNEAQ. CDR3 sequence reads: CASSLERAGLYNEQFF. The CDR3 region has the DNA TGTGCCAGCAGCTTGGAGCGAGCGGGGCTCTACAATGAGCAGTTCTTC.

The chain links TRBV7-9 to TRBJ2-3; a weak D match, TRBD1 (5 bases). The CDR3 has 14 residues. Germline CDR1 and CDR2: SEHNR and FQNEAQ (reference sequence). This chain's CDR3 is CATQGGGSTDTQYF. The DNA of the CDR3 is TGTGCAACCCAGGGCGGTGGGAGCACAGATACGCAGTATTTT.

The sample holds a few counts of this clonotype. V usage is TRBV4-1 and J usage is TRBJ1-4; TRBD1 agrees at 9 bases. The germline gives CDR1 MGHRA, CDR2 YSYEKL. The V and J ends lost 1 base and 8 bases, in that order; junction bases with no gene match: 8. This CDR3 spans 16 amino acids. CDR3 bases: TGCGCCAGCAGCCAAGTTTTGGGACAGGGAAACGAAAAACTGTTTTTT. Translated, it gives CASSQVLGQGNEKLFF.

The chain employs TRBV4-1 and TRBJ2-3, with a possible D match to TRBD1 (5 bases). The CDR3 has 14 amino acids. V was shortened by 1 base and J by 2 bases, with 7 bases between the two germline ends. Per the germline V gene, CDR1 is MGHRA and CDR2 is YSYEKL. The CDR3 sequence is CASSQGGNTDTQYF. CDR3 DNA: TGCGCCAGCAGCCAAGGGGGCAACACAGATACGCAGTATTTT.

This clonotype was observed a few times. J is TRBJ2-1 and V is TRBV4-1, with 11 bases matching TRBD1. Germline CDR1 is MGHRA and CDR2 is YSYEKL. V lost 3 bases and J lost 9; bases outside the gene matches: 7. There are 15 residues in the CDR3. The CDR3 loop is CASSQGGQGAFEQFF. CDR3 DNA: TGCGCCAGCAGCCAGGGAGGACAGGGGGCATTTGAGCAGTTCTTC.

This clonotype has a count of ten or more. V gene TRBV29-1 combines with J gene TRBJ2-1; TRBD2 is a possible D gene (5 bases). The CDR3 has 12 amino acids. With 4 bases removed from V and 8 bases from J, the gap between germline ends came to 12 bases. Germline-derived CDR1 and CDR2 are SQVTM and ANQGSEA. CDR3 protein: CSVVREDHEQFF. The CDR3 DNA is TGCAGCGTTGTACGGGAAGACCATGAGCAGTTCTTC.

The rearrangement links TRBV25-1 to TRBJ1-1, with D perhaps TRBD1 (5 bases). The CDR3 runs to 13 residues. CDR1 and CDR2 (germline): MGHDK, SYGVNS. Trimming took 6 bases from V and 3 from J, leaving 11 bases between them. Here the CDR3 reads CASRFGRDTEAFF. Written as DNA, the CDR3 is TGTGCCAGCAGGTTCGGCAGGGACACTGAAGCTTTCTTT. Drawing the rest from reference TRBV25-1 and TRBJ1-1, the complete variable domain is EADIYQTPRYLVIGTGKKITLECSQTMGHDKMYWYQQDPGMELHLIHYSYGVNSTEKGDLSSESTVSRIRTEHFPLTLESARPSHTSQYLCASRFGRDTEAFFGQGTRLTVV.

CDR3 nucleotides: TGTGCCATCAGTGGATCCAGCAATCAGCCCCAGCATTTT. Translated, it gives CAISGSSNQPQHF. The chain has TRBV10-3 and TRBJ1-5; no clear D gene. The CDR3 sequence is 13 residues long. Germline V gene lookup returns CDR1 ENHRY and CDR2 SYGVKD. V dropped 4 bases and J dropped 1 base, with 5 bases sitting between them.

Of note for this clonotype: A much more abundant neighbour one base away suggests this may be a read error. The chain joins TRBV6-5 to TRBJ1-2; 11 nucleotides match TRBD1. V shed 6 bases and J 7 bases; nucleotides not matched to a gene: 7. The CDR3 has 14 amino acids. Germline values: CDR1 MNHEY, CDR2 SVGAGI. The CDR3 nucleotides are TGTGCCAGCAGGGACAGGGGGCGCCTATGTGGCTACACCTTC. The encoded protein is CASRDRGRLCGYTF.

The chain links TRBV6-6 to TRBJ2-5; 11 nucleotides line up with TRBD2. The CDR3 contains 14 residues. CDR1 MNHNY and CDR2 SVGAGI come from the germline V gene (reference sequence). Trimming removed 4 bases from V and 11 bases from J; junction bases left unmatched: 9. The CDR3 DNA sequence: TGTGCCAGCAGTTTTCTAGCGGGGGGTAATGAGCAGTACTTC. Protein: CASSFLAGGNEQYF.